The rows below give T cell receptor beta chains drawn from one sample of a study of T cell responses to AZD1222 COVID-19 vaccine. The repertoire was sequenced with immunoSEQ multiplex PCR; TCRdb's copy has only in-frame clones and lacks some. The sample has roughly 70,000 clones; 82% are singletons. Source: peripheral blood, taken on day 0 of AZD1222 vaccination. The receptors stem from an adult in good health. Both conserved end residues are part of each CDR3. Each record gives: clone size, V gene, J gene, D gene, CDR3 DNA, CDR3 protein. A D gene is named only where the DNA matches it firmly. Size tells how often a clone was seen (once, few, many) or the class of an expanded clone, and some rows leave it out.

abundance: -
v_gene: TRBV5-4
j_gene: TRBJ2-3
d_gene: TRBD1
CDR3nt: TGTGCCAGCAGCTTGGATGGACAGGCTAGAACGCAGTATTTT
CDR3aa: CASSLDGQARTQYF

abundance: -
v_gene: TRBV2
j_gene: TRBJ1-5
d_gene: -
CDR3nt: TGTGCCAGCAGTGCTGGGTATAGCAATCAGCCCCAGCATTTT
CDR3aa: CASSAGYSNQPQHF

abundance: -
v_gene: TRBV7-9
j_gene: TRBJ2-1
d_gene: TRBD1
CDR3nt: TGTGCCAGCAGCCTCGGACAGGGGGCGCCCAATGAGCAGTTCTTC
CDR3aa: CASSLGQGAPNEQFF

abundance: -
v_gene: TRBV4-1
j_gene: TRBJ2-7
d_gene: -
CDR3nt: TGCGCCAGCAGCCAGGGGGCAGGGGTTTCCTACGAGCAGTACTTC
CDR3aa: CASSQGAGVSYEQYF

abundance: -
v_gene: TRBV5-4
j_gene: TRBJ1-4
d_gene: TRBD1
CDR3nt: TGTGCCACCAGGACAGGGGTTACTGAAAAACTGTTTTTT
CDR3aa: CATRTGVTEKLFF

abundance: -
v_gene: TRBV6-1
j_gene: TRBJ2-7
d_gene: -
CDR3nt: TGTGCCAGCAGTGTCGAGTGGGGGAACACCCCCTACGAGCAGTACTTC
CDR3aa: CASSVEWGNTPYEQYF

abundance: -
v_gene: TRBV7-8
j_gene: TRBJ2-7
d_gene: -
CDR3nt: TGTGCCAGCAGCTTAAAAGGGGTAGTCTACGAGCAGTACTTC
CDR3aa: CASSLKGVVYEQYF

abundance: -
v_gene: TRBV18
j_gene: TRBJ2-1
d_gene: -
CDR3nt: TGTGCCAGCTCAACATACGAACGGGAGCAGTTCTTC
CDR3aa: CASSTYEREQFF

abundance: -
v_gene: TRBV19
j_gene: TRBJ1-1
d_gene: -
CDR3nt: TGTGCCAGTAGTGCAGCTAAGAACACTGAAGCTTTCTTT
CDR3aa: CASSAAKNTEAFF

abundance: -
v_gene: TRBV3-1/TRBV3-2
j_gene: TRBJ2-1
d_gene: -
CDR3nt: TGTGCCAGCAGCCAAGATACGACGGGGGCCAGTGAGCAGTTCTTC
CDR3aa: CASSQDTTGASEQFF

abundance: -
v_gene: TRBV11-2
j_gene: TRBJ2-5
d_gene: -
CDR3nt: TGTGCCAGCAGCTTAAGCCCCAACCCCCAAGAGACCCAGTACTTC
CDR3aa: CASSLSPNPQETQYF

abundance: few
v_gene: TRBV7-9
j_gene: TRBJ2-1
d_gene: -
CDR3nt: TGTGCCAGCAGCTTAGGATACAATGAGCAGTTCTTC
CDR3aa: CASSLGYNEQFF

abundance: -
v_gene: TRBV6-5
j_gene: TRBJ1-1
d_gene: -
CDR3nt: TGTGCCAGCAAACTGCTACTGAACACTGAAGCTTTCTTT
CDR3aa: CASKLLLNTEAFF

abundance: -
v_gene: TRBV9
j_gene: TRBJ1-2
d_gene: TRBD1
CDR3nt: TGTGCCAGCAGCACTAGACAGGGGGCTGATGGCTACACCTTC
CDR3aa: CASSTRQGADGYTF

abundance: -
v_gene: TRBV27
j_gene: TRBJ1-2
d_gene: -
CDR3nt: TGTGCCAGCAGTTTGTCCAACACCTATGGCTACACCTTC
CDR3aa: CASSLSNTYGYTF

abundance: -
v_gene: TRBV14
j_gene: TRBJ2-7
d_gene: TRBD1
CDR3nt: TGTGCCAGCAGCCAAGAAACCGGGACAGGGTTGATGCGTCGCTACTACGAGCAGTACTTC
CDR3aa: CASSQETGTGLMRRYYEQYF

abundance: -
v_gene: TRBV14
j_gene: TRBJ2-7
d_gene: TRBD1
CDR3nt: TGTGCCAGTAGTAGACAGGGGGTTCTCTACGAGCAGTACTTC
CDR3aa: CASSRQGVLYEQYF

abundance: -
v_gene: TRBV21-1
j_gene: TRBJ1-1
d_gene: -
CDR3nt: TGTGCCACCCTTAACACTGAAGCTTTCTTT
CDR3aa: CATLNTEAFF

abundance: -
v_gene: TRBV18
j_gene: TRBJ1-5
d_gene: TRBD1
CDR3nt: TGTGCCAGCTCAGAGGGGACAGGGAATCAGCCCCAGCATTTT
CDR3aa: CASSEGTGNQPQHF

abundance: -
v_gene: TRBV9
j_gene: TRBJ1-4
d_gene: TRBD1
CDR3nt: TGTGCCAGCAGGTTTACCGGGACAGCCGATGAAAAACTGTTTTTT
CDR3aa: CASRFTGTADEKLFF

abundance: -
v_gene: TRBV27
j_gene: TRBJ1-2
d_gene: -
CDR3nt: TGTGCCAGCAGCCTAGGGGGGGGAGTCTATGGCTACACCTTC
CDR3aa: CASSLGGGVYGYTF

abundance: -
v_gene: TRBV27
j_gene: TRBJ2-2
d_gene: TRBD1
CDR3nt: TGTGCCAGCAGTAACTCAGGGGGTGGAACCGGGGAGCTGTTTTTT
CDR3aa: CASSNSGGGTGELFF

abundance: -
v_gene: TRBV18
j_gene: TRBJ2-5
d_gene: -
CDR3nt: TGTGCCAGCTCACCAAATCCAGAGACCCAGTACTTC
CDR3aa: CASSPNPETQYF

abundance: -
v_gene: TRBV9
j_gene: TRBJ2-5
d_gene: TRBD1
CDR3nt: TGTGCCAGCAGCAAGCGTCCCGGGACAGGGAAAGAGACCCAGTACTTC
CDR3aa: CASSKRPGTGKETQYF

abundance: -
v_gene: TRBV19
j_gene: TRBJ1-1
d_gene: -
CDR3nt: TGTGCCAGTAGCCAAGGCAGAACTGAAGCTTTCTTT
CDR3aa: CASSQGRTEAFF

abundance: -
v_gene: TRBV18
j_gene: TRBJ2-5
d_gene: -
CDR3nt: TGTGCCAGCTCCCCAGGGGGGGCGTTTGAGACCCAGTACTTC
CDR3aa: CASSPGGAFETQYF

abundance: few
v_gene: TRBV11-3
j_gene: TRBJ1-6
d_gene: -
CDR3nt: TGTGCCAGCAGCTCAGGAGAGGAAACCTATAATTCACCCCTCCACTTT
CDR3aa: CASSSGEETYNSPLHF

abundance: -
v_gene: TRBV24-1
j_gene: TRBJ1-6
d_gene: -
CDR3nt: TGTGCCACCAGTGATTTCACGCGGGCAAAGGGTCCCCTCCACTTT
CDR3aa: CATSDFTRAKGPLHF

abundance: -
v_gene: TRBV30
j_gene: TRBJ1-5
d_gene: -
CDR3nt: TGTGCCTGGAGTCACAAGTTGAGGGGTACCTATAGCAATCAGCCCCAGCATTTT
CDR3aa: CAWSHKLRGTYSNQPQHF